This entry features one TCR beta chain sequence. These data are taken from a study of control samples from healthy donors and cancer patients. Germline CDR1 and CDR2: SNHLY and FYNNEI. The CDR3 is 14 amino acids. J gave up 1 base and V 6 bases, and 1 base lay outside the gene matches. This table comes from immunoSEQ multiplex PCR, and its TCRdb copy is limited to in-frame clones, with some not included. The sample comprises about 90,000 clones, just over 90% of which are singletons, and about 1.5% rests with the top ten. The J gene is TRBJ1-3, the V gene TRBV2; TRBD1 matches at 9 bases. The sequence came from a woman aged 30 to 39 in good health. The sequenced material came from blood. This CDR3 reads CASRDRGSGNTIYF. The CDR3 coding sequence is TGTGCCAGCAGGGACAGGGGATCTGGAAACACCATATATTTT.